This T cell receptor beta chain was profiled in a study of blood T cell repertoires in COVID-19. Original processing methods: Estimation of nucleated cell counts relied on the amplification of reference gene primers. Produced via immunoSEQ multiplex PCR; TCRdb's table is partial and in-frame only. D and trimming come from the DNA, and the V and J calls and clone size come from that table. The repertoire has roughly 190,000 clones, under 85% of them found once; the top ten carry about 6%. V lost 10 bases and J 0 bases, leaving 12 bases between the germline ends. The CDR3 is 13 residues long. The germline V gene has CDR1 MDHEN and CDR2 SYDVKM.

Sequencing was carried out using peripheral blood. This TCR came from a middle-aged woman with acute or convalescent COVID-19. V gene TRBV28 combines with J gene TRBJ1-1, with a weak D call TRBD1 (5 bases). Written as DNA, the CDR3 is TGTGCCACCGTGACAGCAATGAACACTGAAGCTTTCTTT. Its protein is CATVTAMNTEAFF.